This TCR beta chain was captured by sequencing in a study of blood T cell repertoires in COVID-19. At the level of the study: Sites in the United States, Italy and Spain provided acute and convalescent COVID-19 samples.

The CDR3 has 16 residues. In the authors' workflow: Estimation of nucleated cell counts relied on the amplification of reference gene primers. Produced via immunoSEQ multiplex PCR; TCRdb's table is partial and in-frame only. V, J and clone size are taken as reported in that table, and D and trimming were inferred from the DNA itself. The sample contains about 110,000 clones, 80% to 85% of which appear only once. This clone was counted between two and nine times. This receptor was taken from a human donor in a cohort sampled during active COVID-19. Sequenced sample: peripheral blood. V is TRBV21-1 and J is TRBJ2-7; the table's TRBD1 call for D was not verified on the DNA. TRBV21-1 is shown as a pseudogene. The CDR3 protein is CASSILDRGETYEQYV. In nucleotides, the CDR3 is TGTGCCAGCAGCATCCTTGACAGGGGGGAAACCTACGAGCAGTACGTC.